The rows below give T cell receptor beta chains drawn from one sample of a study of CD8 T cells in Susac syndrome. MiXCR was run by TCRdb on the immunoSEQ multiplex PCR reads, yielding one entry per CDR3 protein. The sample includes 130,000 or so distinct CDR3 sequences, roughly 94% of them seen just once. What was sequenced was CD8+ T cells from PBMCs. The receptors were gathered from a human donor with Susac syndrome. The CDR3 runs from the conserved cysteine through the conserved F or W. The order of the fields is V gene, D gene, J gene, clone size, CDR3 protein, CDR3 DNA. The D gene is left open where the match is weak. Clone size appears in some rows only: once, few, many, or a class for an expanded clone.

TRBV6-5	-	TRBJ2-7	-	CASSSVVRGHEQYF	TGTGCCAGCAGTAGCGTCGTCAGGGGTCACGAGCAGTACTTC
TRBV5-4	-	TRBJ2-1	-	CASSLAGALAGF	TGTGCCAGCAGCTTGGCCGGGGCTCTTGCGGGCTTC
TRBV20-1	TRBD1	TRBJ2-1	-	CSAHRGETYNEQFF	TGCAGTGCCCACAGGGGGGAAACCTACAATGAGCAGTTCTTC
TRBV11-2	TRBD2	TRBJ2-7	once	CASSLDGIAGAGEQYF	TGTGCCAGCAGCTTAGACGGAATAGCGGGGGCAGGCGAGCAGTACTTC
TRBV9	-	TRBJ1-6	once	CASSGPAEGSPLHF	TGTGCCAGCAGCGGGCCCGCAGAGGGTTCACCCCTCCACTTT
TRBV20-1	-	TRBJ2-1	-	CSASPEGFF	TGCAGTGCTAGCCCGGAGGGGTTCTTC
TRBV29-1	TRBD1	TRBJ2-2	-	CSVGRQGSNTGELFF	TGCAGCGTTGGCCGACAGGGATCGAACACCGGGGAGCTGTTTTTT
TRBV5-1	TRBD1	TRBJ1-2	-	CASSVGQGDGYTF	TGCGCCAGCAGCGTGGGACAGGGTGATGGCTACACCTTC
TRBV9	-	TRBJ2-1	-	CASSHRGWAGEGEQFF	TGTGCCAGCAGCCACCGAGGGTGGGCAGGGGAGGGTGAGCAGTTCTTC
TRBV29-1	-	TRBJ2-5	-	CSATGPTKETQYF	TGCAGCGCTACAGGACCGACGAAAGAGACCCAGTACTTC
TRBV6-5	TRBD2	TRBJ2-1	-	CASSVAGGFNEQFF	TGTGCCAGCAGTGTAGCGGGGGGGTTTAATGAGCAGTTCTTC
TRBV15	-	TRBJ2-1	-	CAILRSTGEQFF	TGTGCCATCCTGAGGAGCACGGGTGAGCAGTTCTTC
TRBV9	-	TRBJ2-3	-	CASSVDGFLTDTQYF	TGTGCCAGCAGCGTAGACGGATTCCTCACAGATACGCAGTATTTT
TRBV30	TRBD2	TRBJ2-3	-	CAWSVQRGFTDTQYF	TGTGCCTGGAGTGTACAGCGGGGGTTCACAGATACGCAGTATTTT
TRBV3-1	-	TRBJ1-1	-	CASSQAGVTEAFF	TGTGCCAGCAGCCAAGCAGGGGTAACTGAAGCTTTCTTT
TRBV7-6	-	TRBJ1-5	-	CASSLWAGDSNQPQHF	TGTGCCAGCAGCTTATGGGCAGGTGACTCCAATCAGCCCCAGCATTTT
TRBV19	TRBD1	TRBJ1-1	-	CASSPGQGGTEAFF	TGTGCCAGTAGTCCCGGACAGGGGGGCACTGAAGCTTTCTTT
TRBV27	-	TRBJ1-1	-	CASSFGGEAFF	TGTGCCAGCAGTTTTGGCGGTGAAGCTTTCTTT
TRBV30	-	TRBJ1-4	-	CAWSPTGEGEKLFF	TGTGCCTGGAGCCCGACCGGGGAAGGCGAAAAACTGTTTTTT
TRBV20-1	TRBD1	TRBJ2-7	-	CSASTGAYEQYF	TGCAGTGCTTCGACAGGGGCTTACGAGCAGTACTTC
TRBV20-1	-	TRBJ1-1	-	CSARDPGQGDTEAFF	TGCAGTGCTAGAGATCCTGGGCAGGGAGACACTGAAGCTTTCTTT
TRBV15	-	TRBJ1-1	-	CATSSGWGETEAFF	TGTGCCACCAGCAGTGGGTGGGGGGAAACTGAAGCTTTCTTT
TRBV12-3/TRBV12-4	-	TRBJ2-2	-	CASSPAGDDTGELFF	TGTGCCAGCAGTCCCGCAGGGGATGACACCGGGGAGCTGTTTTTT
TRBV30	-	TRBJ1-1	-	CAWETVMNTEAFF	TGTGCCTGGGAGACAGTCATGAACACTGAAGCTTTCTTT
TRBV9	-	TRBJ1-4	-	CASSVESATNEKLFF	TGTGCCAGCAGCGTAGAAAGCGCAACTAATGAAAAACTGTTTTTT
TRBV7-9	-	TRBJ1-6	-	CASSLSRRGINSPLHF	TGTGCCAGCAGCTTAAGCCGCAGGGGTATCAATTCACCCCTCCACTTT
TRBV29-1	-	TRBJ1-1	-	CSVLGDGTGGTEAFF	TGCAGCGTACTAGGGGACGGTACTGGGGGCACTGAAGCTTTCTTT
TRBV20-1	-	TRBJ1-6	-	CSARAPGRDNSPLHF	TGCAGTGCTAGAGCACCAGGGAGGGATAATTCACCCCTCCACTTT
TRBV9	-	TRBJ2-5	-	CASSLRGYQETQYF	TGTGCCAGCAGCCTCCGGGGGTACCAAGAGACCCAGTACTTC
TRBV12-3/TRBV12-4	-	TRBJ1-2	-	CASSPSGGSNYGYTF	TGTGCCAGCAGTCCATCCGGCGGGAGTAACTATGGCTACACCTTC
TRBV15	-	TRBJ2-3	once	CATRGFPGDTQYF	TGTGCCACAAGGGGCTTCCCCGGAGATACGCAGTATTTT
TRBV29-1	TRBD1	TRBJ1-3	once	CSPGQGSGNTIYF	TGCAGCCCCGGACAGGGATCTGGAAACACCATATATTTT
TRBV6-2/TRBV6-3	-	TRBJ1-2	-	CASSYSYLGGYTF	TGTGCCAGCAGTTACTCGTACCTGGGCGGCTACACCTTC
TRBV6-5	TRBD1	TRBJ1-6	-	CASSGTGIVSPLHF	TGTGCCAGCAGTGGGACAGGGATTGTTTCACCCCTCCACTTT
TRBV7-2	TRBD2	TRBJ2-1	-	CASSLDGGKEQFF	TGTGCCAGCAGCTTAGACGGGGGGAAGGAGCAGTTCTTC
TRBV7-9	-	TRBJ2-7	once	CASSLGHGGLTYEQYF	TGTGCCAGCAGCTTAGGCCACGGGGGTTTAACCTACGAGCAGTACTTC
TRBV3-1	TRBD2	TRBJ2-3	-	CASSQVPSGGYDTQYF	TGTGCCAGCAGCCAAGTCCCTAGCGGGGGGTATGATACGCAGTATTTT
TRBV11-2	TRBD2	TRBJ2-7	-	CASSRSGGSYEQYF	TGTGCCAGCAGCCGGAGCGGGGGGTCCTACGAGCAGTACTTC
TRBV9	-	TRBJ1-2	-	CASSGGSGRTYVGYTF	TGTGCCAGCAGCGGCGGCTCCGGACGGACCTATGTGGGCTACACCTTC
TRBV30	TRBD1	TRBJ2-4	-	CAWRGQGVPWAKNIQYF	TGTGCCTGGAGGGGACAGGGGGTCCCTTGGGCCAAAAACATTCAGTACTTC
TRBV5-1	-	TRBJ1-5	-	CASSLASFGQPQHF	TGCGCCAGCAGCTTGGCCTCTTTTGGTCAGCCCCAGCATTTT
TRBV29-1	-	TRBJ1-2	-	CSVDRGANGYTF	TGCAGCGTTGATAGAGGGGCAAATGGCTACACCTTC
TRBV29-1	TRBD2	TRBJ2-4	-	CSVRLAGELKNIQYF	TGCAGCGTTAGACTAGCGGGGGAACTCAAAAACATTCAGTACTTC
TRBV13	TRBD1	TRBJ1-1	once	CASSGGTGATEAFF	TGTGCCAGCAGCGGGGGGACAGGGGCCACTGAAGCTTTCTTT
TRBV5-6	TRBD1	TRBJ2-1	-	CASSTGGQGFYNEQFF	TGTGCCAGCAGCACGGGTGGACAGGGGTTTTACAATGAGCAGTTCTTC
TRBV2	TRBD2	TRBJ2-3	-	CASSSGRTSDTQYF	TGTGCCAGCAGTTCCGGGAGGACATCGGATACGCAGTATTTT
TRBV19	TRBD1	TRBJ2-7	-	CASSMGQGAYEQYF	TGTGCCAGTAGTATGGGACAGGGAGCCTACGAGCAGTACTTC
TRBV20-1	-	TRBJ2-5	-	CSANGLPHDEETQYF	TGCAGTGCCAATGGACTACCACACGACGAAGAGACCCAGTACTTC
TRBV9	TRBD2	TRBJ2-1	-	CASSVEVGRGGRDEQFF	TGTGCCAGCAGCGTAGAGGTTGGGCGGGGGGGCCGGGATGAGCAGTTCTTC
TRBV4-2	-	TRBJ2-7	-	CASSQGQQNEQYF	TGTGCCAGCAGCCAGGGGCAGCAAAACGAGCAGTACTTC